Listed here are 18 T cell receptor beta chains from one sample, sequenced in a study of T cell changes during pregnancy in multiple sclerosis. Assay: immunoSEQ multiplex PCR; the TCRdb copy retains only in-frame clones and omits some. The sample has roughly 93,000 clones; 90% to 95% are singletons. The source material was peripheral blood, sampled after pregnancy. These receptors all come from a female donor in good health, enrolled as a control in a pregnancy study.

The chain carries TRBV6-6 and TRBJ2-1; D gene unclear. V shed 1 base and J shed 1 base, with 8 bases lying between them. This CDR3 region has 15 residues. Germline CDR1 MNHNY, CDR2 SVGAGI (reference sequence). DNA of the CDR3: TGTGCCAGCAGTTACTGGGCGAAATCCTACAATGAGCAGTTCTTC. It is translated as CASSYWAKSYNEQFF.

A note on this clone: Within the sample, other DNA sequences also encode this same CDR3. The rearrangement joins TRBV28 to TRBJ2-7, with 9 bases lining up with TRBD2. CDR1 is MDHEN, CDR2 SYDVKM, per germline. The CDR3 has 14 residues. Germline trimming cut 5 bases from V and 0 bases from J; bases unmatched to any gene: 2. The CDR3 DNA reads TGTGCCAGCAGTCTAGCGGGGAGCTCCTACGAGCAGTACTTC. It specifies CASSLAGSSYEQYF. The full variable domain, rest sourced from reference TRBV28 and TRBJ2-7, is DVKVTQSSRYLVKRTGEKVFLECVQDMDHENMFWYRQDPGLGLRLIYFSYDVKMKEKGDIPEGYSVSREKKERFSLILESASTNQTSMYLCASSLAGSSYEQYFGPGTRLTVT.

This clone was detected once. At one end the junction does not follow the germline gene, possibly because of a read error. The rearrangement links TRBV29-1 to TRBJ2-7; D remains ambiguous. This CDR3 region has 13 residues. Germline CDR1 reads SQVTM; CDR2 reads ANQGSEA. The CDR3 DNA reads TGCAGCGTCGAAGACACCTACTCCTACGAGCAGTACTTC. Its protein is CSVEDTYSYEQYF.

The chain couples TRBV4-2 to TRBJ1-2; TRBD1 matches 10 bases. CDR3 size: 16 residues. Germline V CDR1 and CDR2: LGHNA, YNFKEQ. Losses at the gene ends were 0 bases for V and 4 bases for J; bases not matched to a gene: 5. This CDR3 is CASSQDRDRGFYGYTF. The CDR3 DNA follows: TGTGCCAGCAGCCAAGATCGGGACAGGGGTTTCTATGGCTACACCTTC.

The chain is built from TRBV11-2 and TRBJ2-1; D is possibly TRBD1 (7 bases). V lost 4 bases to trimming and J lost 5 bases, with 21 bases between them. This CDR3 spans 17 amino acids. Germline V lookup: CDR1 SGHAT, CDR2 FQNNGV. The CDR3 reads CASSSPGTGEAHNEQFF. The CDR3 DNA is TGTGCCAGCAGCTCCCCCGGTACAGGGGAGGCACACAATGAGCAGTTCTTC.

This chain uses TRBV5-1 with TRBJ2-7; 8 nucleotides align to TRBD1. V was pared by 4 bases and J by 5 bases, with 8 bases of the junction left unmatched. Germline values: CDR1 SGHRS, CDR2 YFSETQ. CDR3 length: 14 amino acids. CDR3 region: CASSADRVRNEQYF. The CDR3 bases are TGCGCCAGCAGCGCGGACAGGGTCAGGAACGAGCAGTACTTC.

This rearrangement joins TRBV6-1 to TRBJ1-6; maybe TRBD1 (6 bases). Germline V gene data show CDR1 as MNHNS and CDR2 as SASEGT. This CDR3 is 14 amino acids long. V shed 11 bases and J shed 3 bases, with 14 bases lying between them. In DNA form, the CDR3 reads TGTGCCGTCAGGGGCGGGGGCTATAATTCACCCCTCCACTTT. It is translated as CAVRGGGYNSPLHF.

The chain links TRBV28 to TRBJ1-3; TRBD1 aligns across 8 bases. From germline, CDR1 is MDHEN and CDR2 SYDVKM. Losses at the gene ends were 7 bases for V and 5 bases for J; bases not matched to a gene: 7. This CDR3 spans 14 amino acids. CDR3 sequence reads: CASKTGQGRNTIYF. The CDR3 bases are TGTGCCAGCAAAACAGGACAGGGCAGAAACACCATATATTTT.

The chain links TRBV6-1 to TRBJ2-2, with D maybe TRBD2 (6 bases). CDR1 and CDR2 from the germline V gene are MNHNS and SASEGT. There are 15 residues in the CDR3. Trimming removed 6 bases from V and 4 bases from J, with 15 bases in between. CDR3 DNA sequence: TGTGCCAGCAGATGGCGGGACGCTCTCACCGGGGAGCTGTTTTTT. Amino acid sequence: CASRWRDALTGELFF.

The chain recombines TRBV18 with TRBJ2-5, with 7 nucleotides matching TRBD2. The germline CDR1 and CDR2 sequences are KGHSH and LQKENI. CDR3 length: 13 amino acids. V was pared by 1 base and J by 4 bases, with 0 bases of the junction left unmatched. The CDR3 coding sequence is TGTGCCAGCTCACCACGCGGGGGAGAGACCCAGTACTTC. It codes for CASSPRGGETQYF.

The chain links TRBV19 to TRBJ1-2; D not resolved. Trimming pared 6 bases from V and 8 bases from J, leaving 19 bases between. This CDR3 has 14 residues. Germline CDR1 LNHDA, CDR2 SQIVND (reference sequence). CDR3 region: CASRSRGSPRGYTF. CDR3 DNA: TGTGCCAGTAGGAGTCGAGGCAGCCCGAGGGGCTACACCTTC. The variable domain in full, with the rest retrieved from reference TRBV19 and TRBJ1-2, is DGGITQSPKYLFRKEGQNVTLSCEQNLNHDAMYWYRQDPGQGLRLIYYSQIVNDFQKGDIAEGYSVSREKKESFPLTVTSAQKNPTAFYLCASRSRGSPRGYTFGSGTRLTVV.

The rearrangement joins TRBV28 to TRBJ2-3, with TRBD1 identical over 7 bases. With V trimmed by 6 bases and J by 3 bases, 9 bases remained unmatched. The CDR3 is 15 amino acids. Germline V gives CDR1 MDHEN, CDR2 SYDVKM. The CDR3 sequence is CASSIQGGQTDTQYF. The CDR3 DNA reads as TGTGCCAGCAGCATCCAAGGGGGCCAAACAGATACGCAGTATTTT.

The chain combines TRBV18 with TRBJ1-4; D remains unclear. The CDR3 totals 17 residues. V lost 1 base and J lost 4, with 16 bases in between. CDR1 is KGHSH, CDR2 LQKENI, per germline. The CDR3 nucleotides are TGTGCCAGCTCACCACTGGTCAGCGGCACTGGTAATGAAAAACTGTTTTTT. Translating it yields CASSPLVSGTGNEKLFF.

The chain has TRBV5-1 and TRBJ2-2; 11 bases map to TRBD1. Germline V lookup: CDR1 SGHRS, CDR2 YFSETQ. The CDR3 is 15 amino acids. Trimming at V came to 4 bases and at J to 6 bases, leaving 5 bases not matched to a gene. CDR3 loop: CASSTGQGASGELFF. The CDR3 coding sequence is TGCGCCAGCAGCACTGGACAGGGGGCGTCCGGGGAGCTGTTTTTT.

V usage is TRBV25-1 and J usage is TRBJ2-5; possible D gene TRBD2, 7 bases. Germline V gene sequence: CDR1 MGHDK, CDR2 SYGVNS. Trimming removed 10 bases at V and 2 bases at J, with 17 bases between. The CDR3 loop spans 14 amino acids. The CDR3 region is CATRGGEGQETQYF. The DNA of the CDR3 is TGTGCCACCAGAGGGGGGGAGGGGCAAGAGACCCAGTACTTC.

The chain is built from TRBV4-2 and TRBJ2-2; maybe TRBD2 (6 bases). CDR1 and CDR2 from the germline V gene are LGHNA and YNFKEQ. V lost 6 bases to trimming and J lost 2 bases, with 13 bases between them. The CDR3 has 15 residues. The CDR3 sequence is CASRPGDLNTGELFF. CDR3 nucleotide sequence: TGTGCCAGCAGACCGGGAGATCTAAACACCGGGGAGCTGTTTTTT.

This sequence joins TRBV5-4 and TRBJ2-1; possible D gene TRBD2, 7 bases. The ends were cut back, 0 bases at V and 5 bases at J, with 12 bases in the middle. Germline V gives CDR1 SGHNT, CDR2 YYREEE (reference sequence). The CDR3 contains 15 residues. The DNA of the CDR3 is TGTGCCAGCAGCTTGGAAGCGGGGACAAACAATGAGCAGTTCTTC. Amino acid sequence: CASSLEAGTNNEQFF.

The CDR3 coding sequence is TGTGCCAGCAGCGCACCTTCTAGCGGGGGGGGCACAGATACGCAGTATTTT. This sequence encodes CASSAPSSGGGTDTQYF. The J gene is TRBJ2-3, the V gene TRBV7-3; 12 positions agree with TRBD2. Unmatched junction bases numbered 7, after V lost 5 bases and J lost 1 base. Per germline, CDR1 SGHTA and CDR2 FQGTGA. The CDR3 has 17 residues.